What follows are 9 T cell receptor beta chains derived from one specimen sequenced in a study of blood T cell repertoires in COVID-19. Data came from immunoSEQ multiplex PCR; TCRdb stores just in-frame clones and leaves some out. This sample has about 110,000 clones, with more than 75% found just once. Sample: peripheral blood. All receptors derive from a man in his sixties or seventies with acute or convalescent COVID-19.

V and J are TRBV28 and TRBJ1-2; tentatively, D is TRBD1 (6 bases). Per the germline V gene, CDR1 is MDHEN and CDR2 is SYDVKM. This CDR3 region has 17 residues. Deletions cut 6 bases from V and 0 bases from J, with 20 bases between. CDR3 protein: CASSLAGFRTANYGYTF. The CDR3 nucleotides read TGTGCCAGCAGCTTGGCGGGTTTTCGGACAGCTAACTATGGCTACACCTTC.

The chain employs TRBV7-3 and TRBJ2-3; TRBD2 aligns across 7 bases. V shed 0 bases, J shed 8 bases, and the junction held 2 bases outside the gene matches. The CDR3 is made up of 13 amino acids. Germline V gene sequence: CDR1 SGHTA, CDR2 FQGTGA. CDR3 protein: CASSLTSGGTQYF. CDR3 sequence (DNA): TGTGCCAGCAGCTTAACCTCGGGAGGTACGCAGTATTTT.

This rearrangement joins TRBV4-2 to TRBJ1-5; D may be TRBD1 (5 bases). The germline V gene encodes CDR1 LGHNA and CDR2 YNFKEQ. The CDR3 runs to 14 residues. Deletions cut 0 bases from V and 5 bases from J, with 8 bases between. CDR3 loop: CASSQDRGDQPQHF. The DNA of the CDR3 is TGTGCCAGCAGCCAAGACCGGGGGGATCAGCCCCAGCATTTT.

This sequence joins TRBV28 and TRBJ2-1; 7 positions match TRBD2. CDR1 and CDR2 from the germline V gene are MDHEN and SYDVKM. The V segment lost 2 bases and the J segment 6 bases; nucleotides outside the gene matches: 7. This CDR3 has 15 amino acids. The CDR3 DNA reads TGTGCCAGCAGTTTAGGGAGGGGAGGGGTCAATGAGCAGTTCTTC. Its translation: CASSLGRGGVNEQFF.

This clone was observed a handful of times. J is TRBJ1-3 and V is TRBV30, with D unclear. CDR3 length equals 13 residues. The germline V gene has CDR1 GTSNPN and CDR2 SVGIG (reference sequence). Between the trimmed V and J ends, which lost 5 bases and 0 bases, there was a span of 8 bases. CDR3 DNA sequence: TGTGCCTGGGCATCTACCTCTGGAAACACCATATATTTT. Protein sequence: CAWASTSGNTIYF.

CDR3 protein: CATQGQGNYNEQFF. As DNA, the CDR3 is TGTGCCACCCAGGGACAGGGGAACTACAATGAGCAGTTCTTC. This sequence joins TRBV24-1 and TRBJ2-1; 10 bases agree with TRBD1. Germline loops: CDR1 KGHDR, CDR2 SFDVKD. The CDR3 sequence is 14 residues long. The V segment lost 9 bases and the J segment 3 bases; nucleotides outside the gene matches: 4.

J is TRBJ1-1 and V is TRBV10-3, with TRBD1 identical over 7 bases. Germline lookup yields CDR1 ENHRY and CDR2 SYGVKD. This CDR3 comprises 14 residues. With V trimmed by 6 bases and J by 4 bases, 8 bases remained unmatched. The CDR3 region is CAIRNTGELTEAFF. DNA for the CDR3: TGTGCCATCAGAAACACAGGGGAGCTCACTGAAGCTTTCTTT.

The chain recombines TRBV7-9 with TRBJ2-2; 11 positions match TRBD2. Unmatched junction bases numbered 3, after V lost 4 bases and J lost 2 bases. Germline V gene data show CDR1 as SEHNR and CDR2 as FQNEAQ (reference sequence). The CDR3 has 16 residues. CDR3 DNA: TGTGCCAGCAGCTCCGGACTAGCGGGTAACACCGGGGAGCTGTTTTTT. As protein: CASSSGLAGNTGELFF. Full variable domain (missing parts from reference TRBV7-9 and TRBJ2-2): DTGVSQNPRHKITKRGQNVTFRCDPISEHNRLYWYRQTLGQGPEFLTYFQNEAQLEKSRLLSDRFSAERPKGSFSTLEIQRTEQGDSAMYLCASSSGLAGNTGELFFGEGSRLTVL.

V and J are TRBV11-3 and TRBJ2-7; TRBD1 matches at 9 bases. Germline V gene lookup returns CDR1 SGHNT and CDR2 YENEEA. V was clipped by 5 bases and J by 6 bases; unmatched bases: 5. This CDR3 has 13 amino acids. CDR3 nucleotides: TGTGCCAGCAGCCGGGACAGGGATGGCGAGCAGTACTTC. It translates to CASSRDRDGEQYF.